The entry below describes one T cell receptor beta chain. In this sample, this clonotype turned up a few times. It lacks a known antigen. No much larger clonotype is one base removed from it; base qualities were not supplied. The sample belongs to a study of T cells after yellow fever vaccination (dated by TCRdb to the late 2010s). About the full investigation: Libraries from fractions with low cell numbers were prepared with the SMART-Seq v4 Ultra Low Input RNA kit. Blood was collected at multiple timepoints before and after primary and secondary immunization, and bulk PBMC replicates and cell subsets were isolated. To follow T-cell clones before and after primary and booster YFV17D yellow fever vaccination, bulk TCR alpha and beta repertoires were sequenced over time. Two healthy male donors, one aged 18 to 30 and one aged 30 to 40 years, made up the cohort. Overall results and qualifications from the work: Compared with the primary T-cell response, the secondary T-cell response was faster but weaker, reaching its peak on day 5 rather than on day 15. After the booster, most clones that had expanded after primary vaccination were detected again (approximately 97% of CD4 and 70% to 90% of CD8), suggesting broad maintenance of memory. The study included only a couple of donors, which limits how far the findings can be generalized. FACS-sorted repertoires could contain abundant contaminating clonotypes from the bulk population, so computational filtering was required. A small fraction of clonotypes showed up in both the CD4 and CD8 compartments, probably as a result of convergent recombination.

TCR cDNA was made using 5'RACE template switching, a step that added a universal primer site and unique molecular identifiers. Priming for cDNA synthesis came from both the TCR alpha and TCR beta constant segments. Library amplification involved two PCR steps, and the second step added sample barcodes and sequencing adapters. Sequencing of the libraries was done on either Illumina HiSeq 2500 (2x100 bp) or NovaSeq (2x150 bp). The paper's processing steps were these. MIGEC handled demultiplexing of reads and collapsing into UMI consensus sequences, while MiXCR performed V(D)J alignment. Clonotypes responding to the vaccine were identified with edgeR on replicate PBMC samples, with the criteria of FDR below 0.01 and a log2 fold change above 5 up to day 15. Bulk clonotypes were assigned CD4 or CD8 identity according to which sequenced CD4 or CD8 repertoire held them at higher abundance. The public reads were run again by TCRdb, first through fastp at Q25 and then through MiXCR, and only productive beta chains were kept. Each record represents a unique CDR3 protein, reported with the most common genes and DNA among its rows. The V and J calls reflect TCRdb's pipeline rather than the authors' work. Within this sample are 450,000 to 600,000 distinct CDR3 sequences, with roughly 14% of them counted one time only. The ten biggest clones cover around 15% of the sample.

According to the study, the label for this sample's treatment or condition signals: live attenuated yellow fever vaccine strain. At every blood-draw timepoint, two biological replicates of bulk PBMCs were collected. PBMCs were isolated from peripheral blood using a standard Ficoll-Paque protocol. TriZol was used to extract RNA from bulk PBMCs, CD4 and CD8 fractions, and dextramer-positive and dextramer-negative fractions. The germline V end is reduced by 9 bases and the J end by 2 bases; junction bases left unmatched: 6. The CDR3 has 14 amino acids, counting the end cysteine and phenylalanine. The read is trimmed to its CDR3 DNA, 42 bases read in frame from base 1. Via the germline V gene, CDR1 is MNHNS and CDR2 SASEGT.

The chain joins TRBV6-1 to TRBJ2-1; TRBD1 agrees with 8 junctional bases. The clonotype comes from a man aged 30-40 years who received the YFV17D yellow fever vaccine. The sequencing used PBMCs, collected on the day of the yellow fever booster vaccination. The sequenced DNA is TGTGCCAGAACCAACAGGGGGACCTACAATGAGCAGTTCTTC. It translates to CARTNRGTYNEQFF.